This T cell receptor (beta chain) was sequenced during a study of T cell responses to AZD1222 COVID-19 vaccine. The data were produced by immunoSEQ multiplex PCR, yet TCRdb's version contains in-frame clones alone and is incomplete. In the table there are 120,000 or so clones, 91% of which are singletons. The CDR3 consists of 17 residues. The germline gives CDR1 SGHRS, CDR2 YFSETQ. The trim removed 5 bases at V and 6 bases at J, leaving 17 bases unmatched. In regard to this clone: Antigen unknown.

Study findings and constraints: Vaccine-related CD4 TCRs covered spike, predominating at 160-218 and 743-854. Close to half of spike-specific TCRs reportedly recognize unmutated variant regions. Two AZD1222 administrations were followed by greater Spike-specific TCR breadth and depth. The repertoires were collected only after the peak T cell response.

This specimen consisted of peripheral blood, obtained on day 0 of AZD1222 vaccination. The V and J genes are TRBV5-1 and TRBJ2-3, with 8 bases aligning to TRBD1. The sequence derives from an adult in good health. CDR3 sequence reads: CASSPRLRTGYIDTQYF. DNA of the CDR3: TGCGCCAGCAGTCCCCGTCTTAGGACAGGGTATATTGATACGCAGTATTTT.